The rows below give T cell receptor beta chains drawn from one sample of a study of shared clonotypes between healthy human individuals. TCRdb's copy holds only in-frame clones and misses some; the assay was immunoSEQ multiplex PCR. The profile shows over a million clones, 75% to 85% of them singletons. Sequenced sample: memory CD4+ T cells from PBMCs. These receptors originate from a man aged 18 to 30 in good health. Some clones in this sample may be carry-over from other donors' samples. CDR3s include the opening cysteine and the closing phenylalanine or tryptophan. The D gene is left open where the match is weak. The listing skips clone size in some rows; elsewhere it reads once, few, many or a size class.

v_gene: TRBV4-1
abundance: NA
j_gene: TRBJ2-6
d_gene: NA
CDR3nt: TGCGCCAGCAGCCGGTTGCAATTGACGGTCTCTGGGGCCAACGTCCTGACTTTC
CDR3aa: CASSRLQLTVSGANVLTF

v_gene: TRBV10-2
abundance: once
j_gene: TRBJ2-3
d_gene: NA
CDR3nt: TGCGCCAGTCGGAGGGCGTCAGATACGCAGTATTTT
CDR3aa: CASRRASDTQYF

v_gene: TRBV27
abundance: once
j_gene: TRBJ2-7
d_gene: NA
CDR3nt: TGTGCCAGCAGTTTATCGGTTGGCCCCTACGAGCAGTACTTC
CDR3aa: CASSLSVGPYEQYF

v_gene: TRBV19
abundance: NA
j_gene: TRBJ2-5
d_gene: NA
CDR3nt: TGTGCCAGTAGACCCGGGGGCGCCGGGGAGACCCAGTACTTC
CDR3aa: CASRPGGAGETQYF

v_gene: TRBV11-2
abundance: NA
j_gene: TRBJ1-1
d_gene: NA
CDR3nt: TGTGCCAGCAGCTTCACCCTGGACAGAATCACTGAAGCTTTCTTT
CDR3aa: CASSFTLDRITEAFF

v_gene: TRBV5-1
abundance: NA
j_gene: TRBJ1-1
d_gene: NA
CDR3nt: TGCGCCAGCAGCCTAGACCCCCTTGGAGACACTGAAGCTTTCTTT
CDR3aa: CASSLDPLGDTEAFF

v_gene: TRBV9
abundance: NA
j_gene: TRBJ2-6
d_gene: NA
CDR3nt: TGTGCCAGCAGCGTAGCCTCCTCTGGGGCCAACGTCCTGACTTTC
CDR3aa: CASSVASSGANVLTF

v_gene: TRBV15
abundance: once
j_gene: TRBJ2-1
d_gene: TRBD2
CDR3nt: TGTGCCACCAGCTTCGTTCGGACTAGCGGTTACAATGAGCAGTTCTTC
CDR3aa: CATSFVRTSGYNEQFF

v_gene: TRBV4-1
abundance: NA
j_gene: TRBJ2-4
d_gene: TRBD2
CDR3nt: TGCGCCAGCAGCCTGGGACTAGCGGGCCAAAACATTCAGTACTTC
CDR3aa: CASSLGLAGQNIQYF

v_gene: TRBV5-1
abundance: NA
j_gene: TRBJ2-7
d_gene: TRBD1
CDR3nt: TGCGCCAGCAGCAGGACAGGGGGCTCCTACGAGCAGTACTTC
CDR3aa: CASSRTGGSYEQYF

v_gene: TRBV5-1
abundance: once
j_gene: TRBJ2-2
d_gene: TRBD2
CDR3nt: TGCGCCAGCAGCCTAATGACTAGCGGGAGTGTCACCGGGGAGCTGTTTTTT
CDR3aa: CASSLMTSGSVTGELFF

v_gene: TRBV5-1
abundance: NA
j_gene: TRBJ2-1
d_gene: TRBD1
CDR3nt: TGCGCCAGCAGCCCCGGGACAGGGGCTACCAATGAGCAGTTCTTC
CDR3aa: CASSPGTGATNEQFF

v_gene: TRBV19
abundance: NA
j_gene: TRBJ2-1
d_gene: NA
CDR3nt: TGTGCCAGTAGTGATCACCCGAGCTCCTACAATGAGCAGTTCTTC
CDR3aa: CASSDHPSSYNEQFF

v_gene: TRBV5-6
abundance: NA
j_gene: TRBJ2-5
d_gene: TRBD2
CDR3nt: TGTGCCAGCAGCCGTGGGACTAGCGGCTTCCAAGAGACCCAGTACTTC
CDR3aa: CASSRGTSGFQETQYF

v_gene: TRBV18
abundance: NA
j_gene: TRBJ2-1
d_gene: TRBD2
CDR3nt: TGTGCCAGCTCACCTGGGGGGGTAAGCTCCTACAATGAGCAGTTCTTC
CDR3aa: CASSPGGVSSYNEQFF

v_gene: TRBV2
abundance: few
j_gene: TRBJ1-1
d_gene: TRBD1
CDR3nt: TGTGCCAGCATCCGGGACAGGGACACTGAAGCTTTCTTT
CDR3aa: CASIRDRDTEAFF

v_gene: TRBV28
abundance: NA
j_gene: TRBJ2-4
d_gene: NA
CDR3nt: TGTGCCAGCACCCTACGGTGGGAAAAAAACATTCAGTACTTC
CDR3aa: CASTLRWEKNIQYF

v_gene: TRBV9
abundance: NA
j_gene: TRBJ2-5
d_gene: NA
CDR3nt: TGTGCCAGCAGCGTAGTAGGGGAAGGGACCCAGTACTTC
CDR3aa: CASSVVGEGTQYF

v_gene: TRBV7-3
abundance: once
j_gene: TRBJ1-2
d_gene: NA
CDR3nt: TGTGCCAGCAGCCCTAACCAGGGCTATGGCTACACCTTC
CDR3aa: CASSPNQGYGYTF

v_gene: TRBV10-2
abundance: once
j_gene: TRBJ2-1
d_gene: NA
CDR3nt: TGCGCCAGCAGTGAGTTTCGGGGGCGCAAGGACAATGAGCAGTTCTTC
CDR3aa: CASSEFRGRKDNEQFF

v_gene: TRBV7-9
abundance: NA
j_gene: TRBJ2-2
d_gene: NA
CDR3nt: TGTGCCAGCAGCCAGGGTGGAGGAGTCGCGAACACCGGGGAGCTGTTTTTT
CDR3aa: CASSQGGGVANTGELFF

v_gene: TRBV5-5
abundance: NA
j_gene: TRBJ2-2
d_gene: NA
CDR3nt: TGTGCCAGCAGCTTGGGCTCCAAGAACACCGGGGAGCTGTTTTTT
CDR3aa: CASSLGSKNTGELFF

v_gene: TRBV30
abundance: NA
j_gene: TRBJ1-2
d_gene: TRBD1
CDR3nt: TGTGCCTCCGGACAGGGCTATGGCTACACCTTC
CDR3aa: CASGQGYGYTF

v_gene: TRBV6-1
abundance: once
j_gene: TRBJ1-4
d_gene: TRBD1
CDR3nt: TGTGCCACCTCAGACAGGGGGCTCACTAATGAAAAACTGTTTTTT
CDR3aa: CATSDRGLTNEKLFF

v_gene: TRBV2
abundance: few
j_gene: TRBJ2-7
d_gene: NA
CDR3nt: TGTGCCAGCAGTGAATGGCAGGTAGACGAGCAGTACTTC
CDR3aa: CASSEWQVDEQYF

v_gene: TRBV6-5
abundance: few
j_gene: TRBJ1-1
d_gene: NA
CDR3nt: TGTGCCAGCAACCGAAACAGGGCGAACACTGAAGCTTTCTTT
CDR3aa: CASNRNRANTEAFF

v_gene: TRBV19
abundance: NA
j_gene: TRBJ1-1
d_gene: TRBD1
CDR3nt: TGTGCCAGTATCTCCGGGACAGCGGACGGTGAAGCTTTCTTT
CDR3aa: CASISGTADGEAFF

v_gene: TRBV11-3
abundance: NA
j_gene: TRBJ2-3
d_gene: TRBD2
CDR3nt: TGTGCCAGCAGCTTAGGGGGGGGACTAGCGGGAACCGATACGCAGTATTTT
CDR3aa: CASSLGGGLAGTDTQYF

v_gene: TRBV28
abundance: NA
j_gene: TRBJ2-3
d_gene: NA
CDR3nt: TGTGCCAGCAGTTTAGGAGGGGGGCGCACAGATACGCAGTATTTT
CDR3aa: CASSLGGGRTDTQYF

v_gene: TRBV2
abundance: NA
j_gene: TRBJ1-3
d_gene: TRBD1
CDR3nt: TGTGCCAGCAGTCGACAGGGGTTCTCTGGAAACACCATATATTTT
CDR3aa: CASSRQGFSGNTIYF

v_gene: TRBV4-3
abundance: once
j_gene: TRBJ1-1
d_gene: NA
CDR3nt: TGCGCCAGCAGCCAAGAATTAGGGAACACTGAAGCTTTCTTT
CDR3aa: CASSQELGNTEAFF

v_gene: TRBV10-3
abundance: NA
j_gene: TRBJ2-3
d_gene: TRBD2
CDR3nt: TGTGCCACTATGGGAGGCGGGAGGGGAGATACGCAGTATTTT
CDR3aa: CATMGGGRGDTQYF

v_gene: TRBV7-6
abundance: NA
j_gene: TRBJ2-1
d_gene: NA
CDR3nt: TGTGCCAGCAGCTTAGGATCATCCGACTCCTACAATGAGCAGTTCTTC
CDR3aa: CASSLGSSDSYNEQFF

v_gene: TRBV29-1
abundance: NA
j_gene: TRBJ2-2
d_gene: TRBD1
CDR3nt: TGCAGCGCGGGGAAGGACAGGGCTGGCACCGGGGAGCTGTTTTTT
CDR3aa: CSAGKDRAGTGELFF

v_gene: TRBV11-2
abundance: NA
j_gene: TRBJ1-2
d_gene: NA
CDR3nt: TGTGCCAGCAGCCGCATGGGGACGGGCGTTGATGGCTACACCTTC
CDR3aa: CASSRMGTGVDGYTF

v_gene: TRBV7-6
abundance: once
j_gene: TRBJ2-7
d_gene: TRBD2
CDR3nt: TGTGCCAGCAGCTCGGGACTAGCGGGAAAATACGAGCAGTACTTC
CDR3aa: CASSSGLAGKYEQYF

v_gene: TRBV21-1
abundance: NA
j_gene: TRBJ2-7
d_gene: NA
CDR3nt: TGTGCCAGCAGCAAAAAACGAGTGATCGGGGGATCCTACGAGCAGTACTTC
CDR3aa: CASSKKRVIGGSYEQYF

v_gene: TRBV29-1
abundance: few
j_gene: TRBJ1-1
d_gene: NA
CDR3nt: TGCAGCGCCCAACGCGGACCCGCTGAAGCTTTCTTT
CDR3aa: CSAQRGPAEAFF

v_gene: TRBV5-1
abundance: NA
j_gene: TRBJ1-1
d_gene: NA
CDR3nt: TGCGCCAGCAGCTTGTTAGGGGGCACTGAAGCTTTCTTT
CDR3aa: CASSLLGGTEAFF

v_gene: TRBV5-6
abundance: NA
j_gene: TRBJ1-4
d_gene: NA
CDR3nt: TGTGCCAGCAGTAGACTAGGAGGTGAAAAACTGTTTTTT
CDR3aa: CASSRLGGEKLFF

v_gene: TRBV12-5
abundance: NA
j_gene: TRBJ2-7
d_gene: TRBD2
CDR3nt: TGTGCTAGTAGGCTAGCGGGTACTCCCGAGCAGTACTTC
CDR3aa: CASRLAGTPEQYF

v_gene: TRBV5-6
abundance: NA
j_gene: TRBJ1-5
d_gene: TRBD1
CDR3nt: TGTGCCAGCAGCTTGAACAGGGGAGATTGGCAGCCCCAGCATTTT
CDR3aa: CASSLNRGDWQPQHF

v_gene: TRBV27
abundance: NA
j_gene: TRBJ1-5
d_gene: NA
CDR3nt: TGTGCCAGCAGTTTATCTCTGCGGGGAGGTCAGCCCCAGCATTTT
CDR3aa: CASSLSLRGGQPQHF

v_gene: TRBV4-1
abundance: NA
j_gene: TRBJ2-7
d_gene: TRBD1
CDR3nt: TGCGCCAGCAGCCAAGATAGACAGGGGCAAGGCGAGCAGTACTTC
CDR3aa: CASSQDRQGQGEQYF

v_gene: TRBV19
abundance: NA
j_gene: TRBJ1-1
d_gene: NA
CDR3nt: TGTGCCAGTAGTATAGTTCGGGGAAGAGCTTTCTTT
CDR3aa: CASSIVRGRAFF

v_gene: TRBV7-3
abundance: NA
j_gene: TRBJ2-3
d_gene: NA
CDR3nt: TGTGCCAGCAGCTCCACCCCCACTAGCACAGATACGCAGTATTTT
CDR3aa: CASSSTPTSTDTQYF

v_gene: TRBV7-9
abundance: NA
j_gene: TRBJ1-2
d_gene: TRBD1
CDR3nt: TGTGCCAGCAGCGCCAGACAGGGGGCCCCCCCCTATGGCTACACCTTC
CDR3aa: CASSARQGAPPYGYTF

v_gene: TRBV7-9
abundance: NA
j_gene: TRBJ2-2
d_gene: TRBD1
CDR3nt: TGTGCCAGCAGCCCCCGGGACAGGGGCACCGGGGAGCTGTTTTTT
CDR3aa: CASSPRDRGTGELFF

v_gene: TRBV11-3
abundance: NA
j_gene: TRBJ2-3
d_gene: NA
CDR3nt: TGTGCCAGCAGCTTAGAGGGCAGGGGAACAGATACGCAGTATTTT
CDR3aa: CASSLEGRGTDTQYF

v_gene: TRBV28
abundance: NA
j_gene: TRBJ1-5
d_gene: NA
CDR3nt: TGTGCCAGCAGTTTTTTACAGGGCTATGAGCCCCAGCATTTT
CDR3aa: CASSFLQGYEPQHF

v_gene: TRBV19
abundance: NA
j_gene: TRBJ2-6
d_gene: NA
CDR3nt: TGTGCCAGTATGGGGGCTACTGGGGCCAACGTCCTGACTTTC
CDR3aa: CASMGATGANVLTF

v_gene: TRBV7-9
abundance: once
j_gene: TRBJ2-5
d_gene: TRBD2
CDR3nt: TGTGCCAGCAGCTCCACCGGGACTACACAAGAGACCCAGTACTTC
CDR3aa: CASSSTGTTQETQYF

v_gene: TRBV4-1
abundance: NA
j_gene: TRBJ2-5
d_gene: NA
CDR3nt: TGCGCCAGCAGCCAAGTCCGGGACTCATGGGGGGAGACCCAGTACTTC
CDR3aa: CASSQVRDSWGETQYF

v_gene: TRBV7-9
abundance: NA
j_gene: TRBJ1-2
d_gene: NA
CDR3nt: TGTGCCAGCAGCTTACGGGGAAGCTATGGCTACACCTTC
CDR3aa: CASSLRGSYGYTF

v_gene: TRBV4-2
abundance: few
j_gene: TRBJ2-2
d_gene: NA
CDR3nt: TGTGCCAGCAGCCAAGATCCCACCGGGGAGCTGTTTTTT
CDR3aa: CASSQDPTGELFF